The 17 T cell receptor beta chains below all came from one sample that was sequenced in a study of control samples from healthy donors and cancer patients (dated by TCRdb to 2020 to 2021). Library preparation was by the immunoSEQ multiplex PCR assay. This is the immuneACCESS table as TCRdb keeps it, with only in-frame sequences that have V and J called. A part of the clones is gone; compared with another copy, unresolved V genes explain less than half, and the rest is unexplained. In this sample the table shows roughly 130,000 clones, about 94% of which occur a single time. The ten top clones hold 3.6% of the sample. The specimen sequenced was blood. Receptor source: a man aged 25 to 40 in good health.

V gene TRBV15 combines with J gene TRBJ1-2; D is ambiguous. The CDR3 runs 11 residues. The germline V gene has CDR1 LNHNV and CDR2 YYDKDF (reference sequence). V lost 5 bases to trimming and J lost 4 bases, with 5 bases between them. The CDR3 loop reads CATSLGYGYTF. The DNA for the CDR3 is TGTGCCACCAGCCTTGGCTATGGCTACACCTTC.

V is TRBV4-3 and J is TRBJ1-2; 8 nucleotides agree with TRBD1. Germline CDR1 reads LGHNA; CDR2 reads YSLEER. V lost 4 bases, J lost 7 bases, and 5 bases stayed unmatched. The CDR3 totals 13 residues. The CDR3 loop is CASSPRRGLGYTF. CDR3 nucleotide sequence: TGCGCCAGCAGCCCCCGCAGGGGGCTTGGCTACACCTTC.

The rearrangement links TRBV7-8 to TRBJ1-1; 8 bases are a match to TRBD1. Germline lookup yields CDR1 SGHVS and CDR2 FQNEAQ. Unmatched junction bases numbered 9, after V lost 5 bases and J lost 1 base. There are 16 residues in the CDR3. The DNA of the CDR3 is TGTGCCAGCAGCGGACGACAGGGGTTGGGGAACACTGAAGCTTTCTTT. This encodes CASSGRQGLGNTEAFF.

The chain couples TRBV2 to TRBJ2-7; no clear D gene. Deletions cut 10 bases from V and 4 bases from J, with 20 bases between. The CDR3 is made up of 14 amino acids. The V gene's germline CDR1 is SNHLY and CDR2 FYNNEI. DNA for the CDR3: TGTGCCACCTACCGGGCGCGCCCCAGATACGAGCAGTACTTC. Translation gives CATYRARPRYEQYF.

The chain joins TRBV5-6 to TRBJ1-1; TRBD1 might be the D (6 bases). This CDR3 has 16 residues. Trimming cost V 3 bases and J 0 bases, with 15 bases left between them. Per germline, CDR1 SGHDT and CDR2 YYEEEE. CDR3 amino acids: CASSWGQQRMNTEAFF. CDR3 in DNA: TGTGCCAGCAGCTGGGGGCAGCAGAGAATGAACACTGAAGCTTTCTTT.

The chain links TRBV28 to TRBJ1-5; tentatively, D is TRBD1 (5 bases). V shed 4 bases and J shed 7 bases, with 23 bases lying between them. The CDR3 is 17 residues long. CDR1 and CDR2 from the germline V gene are MDHEN and SYDVKM. Here the CDR3 reads CASSSSPRRAFNQPQHF. CDR3 bases: TGTGCCAGCAGTTCCTCTCCGCGCAGGGCCTTCAACCAGCCCCAGCATTTT.

The CDR3 bases are TGTGCCAGCAGCTCGACAGGGACGACTAATGAAAAACTGTTTTTT. Translated, it gives CASSSTGTTNEKLFF. The V gene is TRBV9, the J gene TRBJ1-4; 7 bases match TRBD1. CDR1 is SGDLS, CDR2 YYNGEE, per germline. After removal of 4 bases from V and 2 bases from J, the junction contained 5 bases not matched to a gene. The CDR3 is 15 amino acids.

The chain combines TRBV10-1 with TRBJ1-1; no reliable D call. Trimming stripped 9 bases from V and 10 bases from J, with 15 bases between. Germline loops: CDR1 WNHNN, CDR2 SYGVQD (reference sequence). The CDR3 runs to 11 residues. The CDR3: CARYHSLGAFF. The CDR3 bases are TGCGCCAGATATCATTCTCTGGGAGCTTTCTTT.

This clone was found once. V gene TRBV5-4 combines with J gene TRBJ1-1, with a weak D call TRBD1 (5 bases). The germline CDR1 and CDR2 sequences are SGHNT and YYREEE (reference sequence). V was trimmed by 1 base and J by 1 base, leaving 11 bases between them. CDR3 length: 15 amino acids. The CDR3: CASSLRSRANTEAFF. The CDR3 region has the DNA TGTGCCAGCAGCTTGCGGTCCAGGGCGAACACTGAAGCTTTCTTT. Together with reference TRBV5-4 and TRBJ1-1, the CDR3 gives the full variable domain: ETGVTQSPTHLIKTRGQQVTLRCSSQSGHNTVSWYQQALGQGPQFIFQYYREEENGRGNFPPRFSGLQFPNYSSELNVNALELDDSALYLCASSLRSRANTEAFFGQGTRLTVV.

In its sample, this clone was seen a few times. The V gene is TRBV6-1, the J gene TRBJ1-1; a possible D gene is TRBD1 (5 bases). Germline V gives CDR1 MNHNS, CDR2 SASEGT. The CDR3 covers 13 residues. Trimming left V 3 bases short and J 4 bases short, with 9 bases between. The CDR3 loop is CASSDRVVTEAFF. The CDR3 nucleotides are TGTGCCAGCAGTGACAGGGTGGTCACTGAAGCTTTCTTT.

The chain has TRBV2 and TRBJ1-1; possibly TRBD1 for D (5 bases). Trimming removed 8 bases at V and 5 bases at J, with 18 bases between. In germline, CDR1 is SNHLY, CDR2 FYNNEI. The CDR3 contains 14 residues. The CDR3 DNA follows: TGTGCCAGCTCCGATCAGGGACGAGAGACTGAAGCTTTCTTT. This encodes CASSDQGRETEAFF.

This chain connects TRBV29-1 to TRBJ1-1; D is ambiguous. The germline V gene has CDR1 SQVTM and CDR2 ANQGSEA. The V gene lost 6 bases and the J gene lost 1 base, with 9 bases spanning the gap. This CDR3 is built from 12 residues. The CDR3 DNA follows: TGCAGCGTGCGCGACCGGAACACTGAAGCTTTCTTT. It encodes CSVRDRNTEAFF.

V gene TRBV11-2 combines with J gene TRBJ2-2; the match to TRBD2 covers 8 bases. CDR3 size: 19 residues. The germline CDR1 and CDR2 sequences are SGHAT and FQNNGV. Trimming at V came to 2 bases and at J to 8 bases, leaving 19 bases not matched to a gene. Here the CDR3 reads CASSLRSRPLAAELGELFF. In nucleotides, the CDR3 is TGTGCCAGCAGCTTAAGGTCGAGGCCACTAGCGGCTGAACTGGGGGAGCTGTTTTTT.

V usage is TRBV30 and J usage is TRBJ2-2; D not certain. Germline CDR1 GTSNPN, CDR2 SVGIG (reference sequence). CDR3 size: 14 residues. V lost 0 bases, J lost 4 bases, and 9 bases lay in between. CDR3 coding DNA: TGTGCCTGGAGTGTACTGGGTGCCACCGGGGAGCTGTTTTTT. It translates to CAWSVLGATGELFF.

The chain couples TRBV7-2 to TRBJ1-2; D uncertain. Trimming pared 2 bases from V and 4 bases from J, leaving 11 bases between. The length of the CDR3 is 14 residues. CDR1 and CDR2 (germline): SGHTA, FQGNSA. Written as DNA, the CDR3 is TGTGCCAGCAGCTTAAATCCCCTTTCCTATGGCTACACCTTC. The encoded protein is CASSLNPLSYGYTF.

This chain joins TRBV7-2 and TRBJ1-2; D call uncertain. V was cut by 2 bases and J by 4 bases, with 14 bases left in between. Germline V gene data show CDR1 as SGHTA and CDR2 as FQGNSA. The CDR3 length is 15 residues. The CDR3 nucleotides are TGTGCCAGCAGCTTATATGGGGAAAAGGGCTATGGCTACACCTTC. It translates to CASSLYGEKGYGYTF.

The chain couples TRBV7-9 to TRBJ1-5; D gene unclear. Trimming pared 0 bases from V and 6 bases from J, leaving 12 bases between. The germline V gene has CDR1 SEHNR and CDR2 FQNEAQ (reference sequence). The CDR3 runs to 15 residues. The CDR3 reads CASSLASGVPQPQHF. CDR3 nucleotide sequence: TGTGCCAGCAGCTTAGCGTCTGGGGTCCCTCAGCCCCAGCATTTT.